This T cell receptor (beta chain) was sequenced for a study of early stage breast cancer tumors. Study details: ER+/PR+/HER2- status applied to about 70% of the 16 invasive breast tumors. General study points: Comparing each tissue with blood distinguished tumor from normal in most of the 16 patients. Commonly generated sequences made up most enriched TCRB sequences shared between patients.

Each sample had two DNA replicates, approximately 0.5 ug blood or roughly 1.6 ug tissue. TCRdb's copy holds only in-frame clones and misses some; the assay was immunoSEQ multiplex PCR. Here the sample spans 50,000 to 75,000 clones, 60% to 85% being singletons. Trimming shortened V by 5 bases and J by 6 bases, and 11 bases separated the two germline ends. The CDR3 consists of 12 residues. Germline lookup yields CDR1 GTSNPN and CDR2 SVGIG (reference sequence). Worth noting for this clone: The antigen is undetermined.

The sample consisted of blood. The clonotype was recovered from a person under 45 with breast cancer. The chain is built from TRBV30 and TRBJ2-1; unclear D gene. As DNA, the CDR3 is TGTGCCTGGGGGGTGAGTTCCAATGAGCAGTTCTTC. Its translation: CAWGVSSNEQFF.